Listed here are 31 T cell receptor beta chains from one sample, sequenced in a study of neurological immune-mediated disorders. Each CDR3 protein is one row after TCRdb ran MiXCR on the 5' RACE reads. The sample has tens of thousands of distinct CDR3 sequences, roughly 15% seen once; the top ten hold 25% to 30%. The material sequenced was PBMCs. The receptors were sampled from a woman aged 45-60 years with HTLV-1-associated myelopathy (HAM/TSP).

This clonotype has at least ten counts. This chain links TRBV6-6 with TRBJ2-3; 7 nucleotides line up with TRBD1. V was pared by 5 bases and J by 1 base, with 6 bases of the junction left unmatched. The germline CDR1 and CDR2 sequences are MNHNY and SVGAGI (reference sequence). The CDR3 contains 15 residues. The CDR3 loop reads CASSGPTGGTDTQYF. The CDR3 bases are TGTGCCAGCAGTGGACCAACAGGGGGCACAGATACGCAGTATTTT.

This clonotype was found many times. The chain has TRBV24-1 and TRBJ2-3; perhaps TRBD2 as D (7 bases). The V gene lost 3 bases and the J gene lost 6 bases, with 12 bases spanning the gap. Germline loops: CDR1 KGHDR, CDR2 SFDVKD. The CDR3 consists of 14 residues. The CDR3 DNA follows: TGTGCCACCAGTGATGCAAAGGGGGGGGATACGCAGTATTTT. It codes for CATSDAKGGDTQYF.

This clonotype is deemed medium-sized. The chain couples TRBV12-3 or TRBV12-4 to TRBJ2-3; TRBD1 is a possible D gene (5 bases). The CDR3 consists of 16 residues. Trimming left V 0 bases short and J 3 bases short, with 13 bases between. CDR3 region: CASSLAVGARTDTQYF. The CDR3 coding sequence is TGTGCCAGCAGTTTAGCAGTAGGGGCGAGGACAGATACGCAGTATTTT.

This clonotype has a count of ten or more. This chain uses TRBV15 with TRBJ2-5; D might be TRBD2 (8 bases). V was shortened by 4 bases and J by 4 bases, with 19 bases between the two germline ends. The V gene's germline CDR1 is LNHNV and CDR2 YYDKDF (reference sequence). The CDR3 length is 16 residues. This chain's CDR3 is CATSILLAEGAETQYF. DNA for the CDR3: TGTGCCACCAGCATCCTACTAGCGGAGGGGGCAGAGACCCAGTACTTC.

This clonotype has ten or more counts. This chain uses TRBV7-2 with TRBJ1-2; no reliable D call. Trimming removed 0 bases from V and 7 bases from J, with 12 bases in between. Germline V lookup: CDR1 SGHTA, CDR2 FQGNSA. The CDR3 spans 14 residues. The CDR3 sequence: CASSLAEADAGYTF. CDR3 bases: TGTGCCAGCAGCTTAGCGGAGGCAGACGCTGGCTACACCTTC. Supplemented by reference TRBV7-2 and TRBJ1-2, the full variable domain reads GAGVSQSPSNKVTEKGKDVELRCDPISGHTALYWYRQSLGQGLEFLIYFQGNSAPDKSGLPSDRFSAERTGGSVSTLTIQRTQQEDSAVYLCASSLAEADAGYTFGSGTRLTVV.

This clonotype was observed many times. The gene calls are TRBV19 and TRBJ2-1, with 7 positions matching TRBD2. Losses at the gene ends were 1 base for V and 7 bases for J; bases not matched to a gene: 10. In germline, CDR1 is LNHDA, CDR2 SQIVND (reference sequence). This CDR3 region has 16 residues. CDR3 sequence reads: CASSIGRTSRGNEQFF. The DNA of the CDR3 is TGTGCCAGTAGTATAGGAAGGACTAGTCGGGGGAATGAGCAGTTCTTC.

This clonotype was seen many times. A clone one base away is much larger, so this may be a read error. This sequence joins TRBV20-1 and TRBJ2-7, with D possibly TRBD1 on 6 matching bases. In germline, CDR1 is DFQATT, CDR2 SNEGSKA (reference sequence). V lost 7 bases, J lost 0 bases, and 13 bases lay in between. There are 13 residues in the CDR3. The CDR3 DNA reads TGCAGTGTGGACGGACAGAGCTCCTACGAGCAGTACTTC. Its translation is CSVDGQSSYEQYF.

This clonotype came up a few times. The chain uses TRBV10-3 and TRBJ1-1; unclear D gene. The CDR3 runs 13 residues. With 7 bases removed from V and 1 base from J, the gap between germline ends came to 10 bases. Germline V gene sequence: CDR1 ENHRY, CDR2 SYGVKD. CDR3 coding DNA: TGTGCCATCAAAGACATCCCGAACACTGAAGCTTTCTTT. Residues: CAIKDIPNTEAFF.

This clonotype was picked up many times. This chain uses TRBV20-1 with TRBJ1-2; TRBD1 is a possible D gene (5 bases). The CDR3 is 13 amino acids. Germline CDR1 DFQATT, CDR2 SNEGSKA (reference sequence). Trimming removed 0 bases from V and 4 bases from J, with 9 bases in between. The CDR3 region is CSARDVRGYGYTF. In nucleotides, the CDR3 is TGCAGTGCTAGAGATGTAAGGGGCTATGGCTACACCTTC.

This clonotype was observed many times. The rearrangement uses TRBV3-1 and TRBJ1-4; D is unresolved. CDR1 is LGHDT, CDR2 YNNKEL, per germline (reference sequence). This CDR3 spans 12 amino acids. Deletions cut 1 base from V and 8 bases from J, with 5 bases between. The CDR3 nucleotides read TGTGCCAGCAGCCAAGGGCGGGAAAAACTGTTTTTT. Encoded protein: CASSQGREKLFF.

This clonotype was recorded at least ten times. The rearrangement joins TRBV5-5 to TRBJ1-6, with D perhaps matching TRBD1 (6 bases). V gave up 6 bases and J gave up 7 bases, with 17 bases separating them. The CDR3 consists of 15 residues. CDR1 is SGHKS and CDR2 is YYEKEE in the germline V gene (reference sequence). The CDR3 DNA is TGTGCCAGCACCTCGATGGACCAGGGGAATTCACCCCTCCACTTT. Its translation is CASTSMDQGNSPLHF.

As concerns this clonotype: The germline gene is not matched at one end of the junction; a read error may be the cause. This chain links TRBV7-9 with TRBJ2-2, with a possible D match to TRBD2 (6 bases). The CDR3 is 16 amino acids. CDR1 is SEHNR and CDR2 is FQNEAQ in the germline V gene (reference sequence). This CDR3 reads CASSLTGGTLTGDLFF. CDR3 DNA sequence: TGTGCCAGCAGCTTAACCGGGGGAACACTCACCGGGGATCTGTTTTTT.

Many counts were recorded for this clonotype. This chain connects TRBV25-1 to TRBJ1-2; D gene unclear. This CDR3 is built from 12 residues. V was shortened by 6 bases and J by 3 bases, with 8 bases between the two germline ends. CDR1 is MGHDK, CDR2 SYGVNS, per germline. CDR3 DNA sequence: TGTGCCAGCAGAAACTCTCACTATGGCTACACCTTC. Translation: CASRNSHYGYTF.

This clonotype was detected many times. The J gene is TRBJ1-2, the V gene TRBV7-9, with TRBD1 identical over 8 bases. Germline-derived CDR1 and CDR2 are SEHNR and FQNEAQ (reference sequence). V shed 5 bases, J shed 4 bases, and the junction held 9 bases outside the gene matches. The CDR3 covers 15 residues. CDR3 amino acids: CASSKAAGGSYGYTF. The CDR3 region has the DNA TGTGCCAGCAGCAAAGCGGCAGGGGGCTCCTATGGCTACACCTTC. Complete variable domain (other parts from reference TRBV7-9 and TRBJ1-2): DTGVSQNPRHKITKRGQNVTFRCDPISEHNRLYWYRQTLGQGPEFLTYFQNEAQLEKSRLLSDRFSAERPKGSFSTLEIQRTEQGDSAMYLCASSKAAGGSYGYTFGSGTRLTVV.

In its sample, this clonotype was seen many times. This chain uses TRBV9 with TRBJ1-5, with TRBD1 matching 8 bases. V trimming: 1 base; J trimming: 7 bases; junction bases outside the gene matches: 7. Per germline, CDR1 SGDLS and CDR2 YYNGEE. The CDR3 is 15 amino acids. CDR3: CASSVSGQGSQPQHF. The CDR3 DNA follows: TGTGCCAGCAGCGTATCCGGACAGGGAAGCCAGCCCCAGCATTTT.

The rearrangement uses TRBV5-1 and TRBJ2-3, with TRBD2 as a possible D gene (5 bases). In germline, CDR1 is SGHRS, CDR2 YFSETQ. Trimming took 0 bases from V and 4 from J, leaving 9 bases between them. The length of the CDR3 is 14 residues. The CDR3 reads CASSLGASPDTQYF. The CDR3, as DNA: TGCGCCAGCAGCTTGGGGGCTAGCCCAGATACGCAGTATTTT.

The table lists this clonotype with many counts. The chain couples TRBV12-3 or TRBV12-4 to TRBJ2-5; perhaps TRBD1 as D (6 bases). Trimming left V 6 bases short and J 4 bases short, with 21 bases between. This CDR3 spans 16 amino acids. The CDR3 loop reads CASSPSFTGNGETQYF. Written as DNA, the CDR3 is TGTGCCAGCAGCCCATCTTTTACAGGGAACGGAGAGACCCAGTACTTC.

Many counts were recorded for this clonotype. The CDR3 region has the DNA TGCAGCGTCGCCTGGTGGGGGGCCACAGATACGCAGTATTTT. Translating it yields CSVAWWGATDTQYF. V usage is TRBV29-1 and J usage is TRBJ2-3; D might be TRBD1 or TRBD2, each matching 6 bases. The germline CDR1 and CDR2 sequences are SQVTM and ANQGSEA. The CDR3 extends over 14 amino acids. Trimming shortened V by 6 bases and J by 2 bases, and 15 bases separated the two germline ends.

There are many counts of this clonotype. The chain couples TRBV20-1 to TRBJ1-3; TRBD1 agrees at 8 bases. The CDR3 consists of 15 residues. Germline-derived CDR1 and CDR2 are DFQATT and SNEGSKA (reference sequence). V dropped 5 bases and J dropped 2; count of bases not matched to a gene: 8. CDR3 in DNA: TGCAGTGCTTACGAGCCGGACAGGGCTGGAAACACCATATATTTT. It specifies CSAYEPDRAGNTIYF.

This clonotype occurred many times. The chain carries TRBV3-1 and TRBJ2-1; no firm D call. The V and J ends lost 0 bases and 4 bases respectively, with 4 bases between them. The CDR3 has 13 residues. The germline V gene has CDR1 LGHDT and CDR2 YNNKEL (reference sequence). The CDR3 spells CASSQDRYNEQFF. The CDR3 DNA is TGTGCCAGCAGCCAAGACAGATACAATGAGCAGTTCTTC.

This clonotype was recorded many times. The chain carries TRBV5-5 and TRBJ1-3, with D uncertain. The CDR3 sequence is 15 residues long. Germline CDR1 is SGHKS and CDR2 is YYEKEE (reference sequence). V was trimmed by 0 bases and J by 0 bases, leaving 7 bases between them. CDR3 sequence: CASSLAAGSGNTIYF. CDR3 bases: TGTGCCAGCAGCTTGGCCGCGGGCTCTGGAAACACCATATATTTT.

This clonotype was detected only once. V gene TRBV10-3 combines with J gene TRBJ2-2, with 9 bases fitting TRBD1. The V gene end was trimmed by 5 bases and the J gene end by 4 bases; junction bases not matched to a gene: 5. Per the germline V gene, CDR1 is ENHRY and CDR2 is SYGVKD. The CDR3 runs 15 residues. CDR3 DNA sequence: TGTGCCATCAGTCAAGAGACAGGGGGCACCGGGGAGCTGTTTTTT. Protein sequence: CAISQETGGTGELFF.

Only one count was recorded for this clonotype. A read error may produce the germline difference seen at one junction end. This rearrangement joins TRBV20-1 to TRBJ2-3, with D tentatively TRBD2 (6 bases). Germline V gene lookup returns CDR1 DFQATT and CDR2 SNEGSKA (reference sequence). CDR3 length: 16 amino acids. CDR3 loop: CSSSRIAGGFTDTQYF. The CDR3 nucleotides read TGCAGTTCTAGTAGAATTGCTGGGGGGTTCACAGATACGCAGTATTTT.

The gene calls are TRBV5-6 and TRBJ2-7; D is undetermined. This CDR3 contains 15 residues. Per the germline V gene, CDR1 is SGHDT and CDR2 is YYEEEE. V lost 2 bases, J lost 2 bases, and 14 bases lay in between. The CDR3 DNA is TGTGCCAGCAGCTTTGGAAGGCTGGGGACCTACGAGCAGTACTTC. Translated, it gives CASSFGRLGTYEQYF. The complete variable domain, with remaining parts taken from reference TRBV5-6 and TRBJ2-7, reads DAGVTQSPTHLIKTRGQQVTLRCSPKSGHDTVSWYQQALGQGPQFIFQYYEEEERQRGNFPDRFSGHQFPNYSSELNVNALLLGDSALYLCASSFGRLGTYEQYFGPGTRLTVT.

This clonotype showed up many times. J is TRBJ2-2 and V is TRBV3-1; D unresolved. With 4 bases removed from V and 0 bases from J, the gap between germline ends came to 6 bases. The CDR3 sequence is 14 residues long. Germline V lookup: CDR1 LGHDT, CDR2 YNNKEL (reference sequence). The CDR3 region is CASSPQSNTGELFF. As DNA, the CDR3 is TGTGCCAGCAGCCCTCAGTCGAACACCGGGGAGCTGTTTTTT.

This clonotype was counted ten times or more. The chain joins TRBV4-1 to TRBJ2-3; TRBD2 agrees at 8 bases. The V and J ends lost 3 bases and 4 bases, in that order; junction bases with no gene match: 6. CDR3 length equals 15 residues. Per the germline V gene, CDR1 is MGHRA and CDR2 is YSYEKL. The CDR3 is CASSQEAGVADTQYF. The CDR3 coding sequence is TGCGCCAGCAGCCAGGAAGCGGGGGTAGCAGATACGCAGTATTTT.

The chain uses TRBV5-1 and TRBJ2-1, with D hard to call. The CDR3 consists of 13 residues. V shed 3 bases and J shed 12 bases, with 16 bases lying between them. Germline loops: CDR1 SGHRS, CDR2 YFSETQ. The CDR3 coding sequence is TGCGCCAGCAGCTGGGCGGTGCCCTGGGGGCAGTTCTTC. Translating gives CASSWAVPWGQFF.

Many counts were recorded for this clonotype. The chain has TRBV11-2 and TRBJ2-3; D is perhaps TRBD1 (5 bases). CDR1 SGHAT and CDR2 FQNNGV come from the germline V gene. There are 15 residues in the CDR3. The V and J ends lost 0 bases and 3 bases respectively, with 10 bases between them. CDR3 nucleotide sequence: TGTGCCAGCAGCTTAGATCAGGGAAAGACAGATACGCAGTATTTT. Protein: CASSLDQGKTDTQYF.

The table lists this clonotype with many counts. CDR3 in amino acids: CASRLSGQGRTGELFF. The DNA for the CDR3 is TGTGCCAGCAGACTATCTGGACAGGGTAGGACCGGGGAGCTGTTTTTT. The chain couples TRBV6-1 to TRBJ2-2, with TRBD1 identical over 8 bases. V lost 6 bases to trimming and J lost 5 bases; unmatched junction nucleotides: 11. Germline values: CDR1 MNHNS, CDR2 SASEGT. The CDR3 totals 16 residues.

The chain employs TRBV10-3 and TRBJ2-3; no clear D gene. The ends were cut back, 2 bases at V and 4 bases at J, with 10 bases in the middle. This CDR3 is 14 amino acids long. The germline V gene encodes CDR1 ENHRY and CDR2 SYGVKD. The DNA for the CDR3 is TGTGCCATCAGTGAGGGCATGGTGCCAGATACGCAGTATTTT. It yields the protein CAISEGMVPDTQYF.

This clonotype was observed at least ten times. CDR3 DNA: TGTGCCAGCAGCTTGGTGGGGGAGGTAGATACGCAGTATTTT. It yields the protein CASSLVGEVDTQYF. The chain joins TRBV5-6 to TRBJ2-3, with D tentatively TRBD2 (6 bases). V gave up 0 bases and J gave up 5 bases, with 10 bases separating them. Germline V gives CDR1 SGHDT, CDR2 YYEEEE. The CDR3 consists of 14 residues.